The 17 T cell receptor beta chains in this list originate from one sample, sequenced in a study of blood T cell repertoires in COVID-19. Sequencing was performed with immunoSEQ multiplex PCR; in TCRdb, only in-frame clones are kept and a portion is missing. The sample lists about 130,000 clones; 70% to 85% were seen once. Input material: peripheral blood. The receptors shown here come from a woman of 80 years or more with acute or convalescent COVID-19.

The J gene is TRBJ1-3, the V gene TRBV7-3, with D perhaps TRBD1 (5 bases). The CDR3 runs to 14 residues. Between the trimmed V and J ends, which lost 5 bases and 14 bases, there was a span of 22 bases. Germline CDR1 and CDR2: SGHTA and FQGTGA. CDR3 sequence: CASSPGQGPGSLYF. In DNA form, the CDR3 reads TGTGCCAGCAGCCCAGGGCAGGGTCCCGGTTCGTTATATTTT.

V gene TRBV4-2 combines with J gene TRBJ1-2, with unresolved D. The CDR3 has 14 residues. CDR1 and CDR2 (germline): LGHNA, YNFKEQ. Between the trimmed V and J ends, which lost 4 bases and 5 bases, there was a span of 14 bases. CDR3 loop: CASSLSGNLYGYTF. The CDR3 DNA sequence: TGTGCCAGCAGCCTCTCCGGGAACCTATATGGCTACACCTTC.

The rearrangement uses TRBV19 and TRBJ1-2, with D possibly being TRBD1 (5 bases). The CDR3 has 14 amino acids. Germline-derived CDR1 and CDR2 are LNHDA and SQIVND (reference sequence). Trimming removed 3 bases at V and 2 bases at J, with 10 bases between. DNA for the CDR3: TGTGCCAGTAGTATTCAGGAGGGGAACTATGGCTACACCTTC. It yields the protein CASSIQEGNYGYTF.

The CDR3 nucleotides are TGTGCCAGCAGCTCGGGGAACACTGAAGCTTTCTTT. Translating gives CASSSGNTEAFF. V and J are TRBV11-3 and TRBJ1-1; D unclear. V gave up 4 bases and J gave up 1 base, with 4 bases separating them. The CDR3 covers 12 residues. The germline CDR1 and CDR2 sequences are SGHNT and YENEEA.

The rearrangement links TRBV4-1 to TRBJ1-1, with TRBD1 matching 8 bases. Germline V gene lookup returns CDR1 MGHRA and CDR2 YSYEKL. CDR3 size: 16 residues. V was clipped by 3 bases and J by 4 bases; unmatched bases: 10. CDR3 sequence reads: CASSHYHGQGATEAFF. DNA of the CDR3: TGCGCCAGCAGCCACTACCATGGACAGGGAGCCACTGAAGCTTTCTTT.

The sample holds a few counts of this clone. The chain combines TRBV6-5 with TRBJ2-7; weak D call: TRBD2 (6 bases). V was trimmed by 7 bases and J by 5 bases, leaving 15 bases between them. CDR1 MNHEY and CDR2 SVGAGI come from the germline V gene. CDR3 length: 13 residues. CDR3 region: CASTGTSGDEQYF. CDR3 DNA sequence: TGTGCCAGCACCGGGACGTCGGGGGACGAGCAGTACTTC.

This chain links TRBV6-2 or TRBV6-3 with TRBJ1-4, with a weak D call TRBD1 (5 bases). CDR1 and CDR2 from the germline V gene are MNHEY and SVGEGT. Trimming stripped 4 bases from V and 4 bases from J, with 28 bases between. The CDR3 loop spans 20 amino acids. The CDR3: CASSSNLTDNKEGLNEKLFF. The DNA for the CDR3 is TGTGCCAGCAGTTCCAACCTTACAGACAACAAGGAGGGGCTTAATGAAAAACTGTTTTTT.

The rearrangement joins TRBV14 to TRBJ1-1; D gene unclear. The CDR3 runs to 13 residues. V shed 0 bases and J shed 4 bases, with 6 bases lying between them. In germline, CDR1 is SGHDN, CDR2 FVKESK. Written as DNA, the CDR3 is TGTGCCAGCAGCCAAGAGCGCGGCACTGAAGCTTTCTTT. Its translation is CASSQERGTEAFF. Full variable domain (rest looked up from reference TRBV14 and TRBJ1-1): EAGVTQFPSHSVIEKGQTVTLRCDPISGHDNLYWYRRVMGKEIKFLLHFVKESKQDESGMPNNRFLAERTGGTYSTLKVQPAELEDSGVYFCASSQERGTEAFFGQGTRLTVV.

The chain couples TRBV10-2 to TRBJ1-2; 7 bases line up with TRBD1. Germline V lookup: CDR1 WSHSY, CDR2 SAAADI. The V gene end was trimmed by 3 bases and the J gene end by 2 bases; junction bases not matched to a gene: 9. The CDR3 has 16 residues. CDR3: CASSDPPQQGNYGYTF. The CDR3 nucleotides read TGCGCCAGCAGTGACCCCCCCCAACAGGGGAACTATGGCTACACCTTC.

The rearrangement links TRBV18 to TRBJ1-5, with unresolved D. The ends were cut back, 1 base at V and 0 bases at J, with 10 bases in the middle. Germline CDR1 and CDR2: KGHSH and LQKENI. This CDR3 region has 16 residues. The chain's CDR3 is CASSPRLGDSNQPQHF. The CDR3 DNA reads as TGTGCCAGCTCACCACGACTCGGAGATAGCAATCAGCCCCAGCATTTT. Variable domain in full (rest from reference TRBV18 and TRBJ1-5): NAGVMQNPRHLVRRRGQEARLRCSPMKGHSHVYWYRQLPEEGLKFMVYLQKENIIDESGMPKERFSAEFPKEGPSILRIQQVVRGDSAAYFCASSPRLGDSNQPQHFGDGTRLSIL.

The chain recombines TRBV2 with TRBJ1-1, with TRBD1 as a possible D gene (6 bases). The germline V gene encodes CDR1 SNHLY and CDR2 FYNNEI. The CDR3 is 11 amino acids. Trimming cost V 8 bases and J 3 bases, with 7 bases left between them. The CDR3 DNA reads TGTGCCAGCCGGACAGACACTGAAGCTTTCTTT. This sequence encodes CASRTDTEAFF.

This clone appeared once. The chain recombines TRBV4-1 with TRBJ1-6; the D is unclear. The CDR3 runs 16 residues. Trimming removed 3 bases at V and 4 bases at J, with 13 bases between. CDR1 and CDR2 from the germline V gene are MGHRA and YSYEKL. CDR3: CASSQIAFNYNSPLHF. Written as DNA, the CDR3 is TGCGCCAGCAGCCAGATAGCATTCAATTATAATTCACCCCTCCACTTT.

V usage is TRBV6-2 or TRBV6-3 and J usage is TRBJ1-5, with 10 bases aligning to TRBD1. Germline V gives CDR1 MNHEY, CDR2 SVGEGT. This CDR3 region has 20 residues. V trimming: 0 bases; J trimming: 0 bases; junction bases outside the gene matches: 11. CDR3 sequence: CASSYSARDRGPYSNQPQHF. CDR3 sequence (DNA): TGTGCCAGCAGTTACTCCGCGCGGGACAGGGGCCCCTATAGCAATCAGCCCCAGCATTTT.

V usage is TRBV24-1 and J usage is TRBJ2-3; tentatively, D is TRBD1 (5 bases). The CDR3 loop spans 15 amino acids. CDR1 KGHDR and CDR2 SFDVKD come from the germline V gene. Trimming took off 0 bases at V and 4 bases at J, with 10 bases between the two ends. The CDR3 DNA reads as TGTGCCACCAGTGATTTGAGCACAGGCTCAGATACGCAGTATTTT. This gives the protein CATSDLSTGSDTQYF.

A single count supports this clone. V gene TRBV29-1 combines with J gene TRBJ2-1; TRBD2 is a possible D gene (5 bases). V shed 8 bases and J shed 5 bases, with 19 bases lying between them. Germline-derived CDR1 and CDR2 are SQVTM and ANQGSEA. The CDR3 is made up of 14 amino acids. The CDR3 here is CSLVNRGTNNEQFF. CDR3 nucleotides: TGCAGCCTCGTAAACCGGGGTACAAACAATGAGCAGTTCTTC.

The rearrangement links TRBV7-2 to TRBJ1-5; no clear D gene. The CDR3 runs to 13 residues. The germline V gene encodes CDR1 SGHTA and CDR2 FQGNSA. V lost 0 bases, J lost 4 bases, and 4 bases lay in between. CDR3 nucleotide sequence: TGTGCCAGCAGCTTAGCGGCTAATCAGCCCCAGCATTTT. Amino acid sequence: CASSLAANQPQHF.

The genes are TRBV9 and TRBJ1-5; D is perhaps TRBD1 (5 bases). The germline CDR1 and CDR2 sequences are SGDLS and YYNGEE. Trimming shortened V by 4 bases and J by 7 bases, and 15 bases separated the two germline ends. This CDR3 has 14 amino acids. The CDR3 sequence: CASSPWGEGQPQHF. CDR3 nucleotide sequence: TGTGCCAGCAGCCCCTGGGGGGAGGGCCAGCCCCAGCATTTT.